This T cell receptor (beta chain) comes out of a study of blood T cell repertoires in COVID-19. The data were produced by immunoSEQ multiplex PCR, yet TCRdb's version contains in-frame clones alone and is incomplete. Among 200,000 to 250,000 clones listed, 80% were seen once. The V end lost 5 bases, the J end lost 14 bases, and 16 bases lay between the germline ends. Germline V gene sequence: CDR1 ENHRY, CDR2 SYGVKD. The CDR3 loop spans 12 amino acids. The V call is TRBV10-3, the J call TRBJ2-1; D might be TRBD1 (6 bases). The specimen sequenced was peripheral blood. This receptor was identified in a human donor in a cohort sampled during active COVID-19. CDR3 loop: CAISLAGTNKFF. CDR3 DNA: TGTGCCATCAGTCTTGCCGGGACAAATAAGTTCTTC.